This TCR beta chain is drawn from a study of tumor-infiltrating lymphocytes in primary liver carcinoma. About the study: Productive TCRbeta reads per sample were roughly 3.5 to 7.5 million, not differing by tissue. Study-level points and caveats: Tumors had a top-250-clone fraction that was significantly higher than blood (p = 0.039). Tumor region pairs showed greater overlap than either tumor-adjacent or tumor-blood pairs did. Unsorted bulk samples meant CD4+ and CD8+ repertoires went uncompared.

Germline DNA was also extracted, while the blood RNA originated from unsorted whole blood. As to this clonotype: Its antigen is unidentified. A junction end diverges from the germline sequence, so it may reflect a read error.

Germline lookup yields CDR1 SEHNR and CDR2 FQNEAQ (reference sequence). CDR3 size: 13 residues. Starting material of 400 to 600 ng total RNA yielded TCR beta cDNA via a constant-region primer. Three rounds of nested multiplex PCR with slightly modified ARM-PCR produced TCR beta libraries. For around 11 cycles apiece, the opening two PCR rounds ran with TRBV1-TRBV30 forward primers and a C-beta reverse primer. TCRdb itself ran the multiplex PCR reads through MiXCR, one entry per CDR3 protein. Of 310,000 or so distinct CDR3 sequences in the sample, about three fifths were seen once. Sequenced sample: peripheral blood. This TCR was sampled from a woman in her twenties or thirties with primary liver carcinoma and hepatitis B virus infection. The chain employs TRBV7-9 and TRBJ2-4; 7 nucleotides match TRBD2. CDR3 residues: CASILKGGDIQYF. In DNA, the CDR3 is TGTGCCAGCATCTTAAAGGGAGGGGACATTCAGTACTTC.